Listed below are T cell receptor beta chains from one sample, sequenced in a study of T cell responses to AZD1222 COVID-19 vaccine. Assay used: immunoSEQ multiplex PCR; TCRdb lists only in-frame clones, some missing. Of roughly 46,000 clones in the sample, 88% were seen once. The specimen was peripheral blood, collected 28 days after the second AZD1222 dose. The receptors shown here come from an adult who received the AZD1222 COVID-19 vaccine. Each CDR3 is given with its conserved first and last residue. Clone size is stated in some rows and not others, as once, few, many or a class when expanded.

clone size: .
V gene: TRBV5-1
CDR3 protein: CASSKSGTTYEQYF

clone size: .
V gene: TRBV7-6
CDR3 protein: CASSLQGGVNQPQHF

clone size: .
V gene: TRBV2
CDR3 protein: CASSVRGDGTEAFF

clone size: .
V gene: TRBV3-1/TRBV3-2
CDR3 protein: CASSTYNEQFF

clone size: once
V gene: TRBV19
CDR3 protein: CASSIGGGRQNEQFF

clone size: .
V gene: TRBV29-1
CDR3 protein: CSAAWDSTNGYTF

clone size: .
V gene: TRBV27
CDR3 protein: CASIRIGGSSYNEQFF

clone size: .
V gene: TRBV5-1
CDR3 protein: CASSSEGGGEKLFF

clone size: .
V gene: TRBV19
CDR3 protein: CASSANQETQYF

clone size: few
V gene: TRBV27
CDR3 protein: CASSPTSQYEQYF

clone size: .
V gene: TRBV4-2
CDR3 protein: CASSLTSGSWETQYF

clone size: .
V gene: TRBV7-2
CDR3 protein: CASGDFLGAYTDTQYF

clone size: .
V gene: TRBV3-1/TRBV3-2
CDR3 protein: CASSQDDYEQYF

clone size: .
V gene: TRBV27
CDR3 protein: CASSSGTAGVEQYF

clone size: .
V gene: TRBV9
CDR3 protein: CASSPSDLFYEQYF

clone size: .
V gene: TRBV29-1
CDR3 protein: CSVGGGSYNEQFF

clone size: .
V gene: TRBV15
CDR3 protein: CATSRERGAGSYSTNEKLFF

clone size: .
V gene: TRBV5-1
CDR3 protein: CASSLGTGYVNSPLHF

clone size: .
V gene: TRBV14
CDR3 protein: CASSRGTGTGVNTEAFF

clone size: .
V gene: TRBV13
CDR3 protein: CASSLGPPGLNEAFF

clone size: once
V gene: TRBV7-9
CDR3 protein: CASSLGYGVSETDTQYF

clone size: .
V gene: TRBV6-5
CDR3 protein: CASSRTGGVVGELFF

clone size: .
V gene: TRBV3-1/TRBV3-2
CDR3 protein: CASSQVAETQYF

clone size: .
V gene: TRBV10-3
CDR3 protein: CAISDRDRGLYGYTF

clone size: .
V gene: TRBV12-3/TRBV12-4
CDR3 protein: CASSSDTGELFF

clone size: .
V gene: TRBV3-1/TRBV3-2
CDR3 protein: CASSQPGTDNEQFF

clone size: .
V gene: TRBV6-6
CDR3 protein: CASSYIQGAEQFF

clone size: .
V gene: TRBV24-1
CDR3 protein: CATSAAREFTGELFF

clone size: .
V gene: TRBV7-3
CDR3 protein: CASSLYPGSETQYF

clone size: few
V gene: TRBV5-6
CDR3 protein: CASSLEISGRVANTGELFF

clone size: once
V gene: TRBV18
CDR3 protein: CASSPRAWGETQYF

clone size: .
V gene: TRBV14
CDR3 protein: CASSPRTGDGYTF

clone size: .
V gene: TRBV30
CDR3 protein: CAGEGPEAFF

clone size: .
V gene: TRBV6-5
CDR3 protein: CASIAREGSYEQYF

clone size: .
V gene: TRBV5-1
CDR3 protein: CASSLDPGATDTQYF

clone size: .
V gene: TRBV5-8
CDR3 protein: CASSLRLDGYSNQPQHF

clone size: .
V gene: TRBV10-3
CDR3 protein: CAISAATAGNTIYF

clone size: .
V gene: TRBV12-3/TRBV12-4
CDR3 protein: CASSFTTSYEQYF

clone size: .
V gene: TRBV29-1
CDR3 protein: CSVEGQGIAEAFF

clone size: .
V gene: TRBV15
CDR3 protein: CATSRLQGSGANVLTF

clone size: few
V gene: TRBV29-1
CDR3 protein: CSVGSGSNQPQHF